These T cell receptor beta chains were read from a single sample in a study of blood T cell repertoires in COVID-19. TCRdb's copy holds only in-frame clones and misses some; the assay was immunoSEQ multiplex PCR. There are roughly 310,000 clones in the sample; more than 75% occur only once, and 2% to 3% lies in the top ten. The sample comprised PBMCs or T cells enriched from blood (not recorded which). These receptors all come from a man in his 60s who had recovered from COVID-19. Both conserved end residues are part of each CDR3. The order of the fields is D gene, V gene, J gene, CDR3 DNA, CDR3 protein. D genes are given only for firm matches.

NA	TRBV6-5	TRBJ2-3	TGTGCCAGCAGTTACTCGAGGAAGACAGATACGCAGTATTTT	CASSYSRKTDTQYF
NA	TRBV4-1	TRBJ1-3	TGCGCCAGCAGCCAAAATACACGAAGCTCTGGAAACACCATATATTTT	CASSQNTRSSGNTIYF
TRBD2	TRBV6-4	TRBJ2-1	TGTGCCAGCAGTGAAATGACTAGCGGGGGCCTGGGGGAGCAGTTCTTC	CASSEMTSGGLGEQFF
NA	TRBV7-3	TRBJ1-2	TGTGCCAGCAGCCCTTACAGGAACTATGGCTACACCTTC	CASSPYRNYGYTF
TRBD2	TRBV28	TRBJ2-5	TGTGCCAGCAGTTCGACACTAGCGGGAGCCGCAGAGACCCAGTACTTC	CASSSTLAGAAETQYF
NA	TRBV5-1	TRBJ2-1	TGCGCCAGCAGCTTGGCCGCAAGTTTATCGGGCAATGAGCAGTTCTTC	CASSLAASLSGNEQFF
NA	TRBV5-1	TRBJ1-5	TGCGCCAGCAGCTTGGGGGCAGGGCAGCCCCAGCATTTT	CASSLGAGQPQHF
TRBD1	TRBV12-5	TRBJ2-3	TGTGCTAGTGGTTTGGTAAGGACAGGGGGCGGCCGGGATACGCAGTATTTT	CASGLVRTGGGRDTQYF
NA	TRBV9	TRBJ2-1	TGTGCCAGCAGCGTAGGAGGAGGAGGAATGGCATACAATGAGCAGTTCTTC	CASSVGGGGMAYNEQFF
TRBD2	TRBV4-1	TRBJ2-1	TGCGCCAGCAGCCATACCTACAAAGCGGGGGGCCCAGGGGAGCAGTTCTTC	CASSHTYKAGGPGEQFF
TRBD1	TRBV5-1	TRBJ2-7	TGCGCCAGCAGCCGGGACAGGGAGTACGAGCAGTACTTC	CASSRDREYEQYF
NA	TRBV5-6	TRBJ1-1	TGTGCCAGCAGCTTGGGGGGAGAGAACACTGAAGCTTTCTTT	CASSLGGENTEAFF
NA	TRBV7-9	TRBJ1-3	TGTGCCAGCAGCCTCCGTTCGTGGCGTGGGCGTAGTGGAAACACCATATATTTT	CASSLRSWRGRSGNTIYF
TRBD2	TRBV2	TRBJ2-3	TGTGCCAGCCGTCAGACTAGCACCACAGATACGCAGTATTTT	CASRQTSTTDTQYF
TRBD1	TRBV6-5	TRBJ1-2	TGTGCCAGCAGGACGGGACAGGGGAGCTATGGCTACACCTTC	CASRTGQGSYGYTF
TRBD2	TRBV18	TRBJ2-1	TGTGCCAGCTCACTAGTAGGGACTAACAATGAGCAGTTCTTC	CASSLVGTNNEQFF